This is a list of T cell receptor beta chains from one sample in a study of blood T cells in healthy people across ages. A single record per CDR3 protein comes from TCRdb applying MiXCR to the 5' RACE reads. There are 910,000 or so distinct CDR3 sequences in the sample; 51% occur only once, and 20% to 25% lies in the top ten. Input material: blood. The receptors here all came from a woman in her sixties in good health. The CDR3 runs from the conserved cysteine through the conserved F or W. The D gene is left open where the match is weak. The listing skips clone size in some rows; elsewhere it reads once, few, many or a size class.

CDR3nt: TGTGCCAGCAGCCCCGGGGCGGCGACGGGCTATGGCTACACCTTC
CDR3aa: CASSPGAATGYGYTF
j_gene: TRBJ1-2
d_gene: NA
v_gene: TRBV7-9
abundance: few

CDR3nt: TGCGCCACCCACTTTGCGGGAGCGGGGGAGCAGTACTTC
CDR3aa: CATHFAGAGEQYF
j_gene: TRBJ2-7
d_gene: TRBD2
v_gene: TRBV10-2
abundance: NA

CDR3nt: TGTGCCAGCAGTCCCTCAGCGGGAGGGCGGTTTGAGCAGTACTTC
CDR3aa: CASSPSAGGRFEQYF
j_gene: TRBJ2-5
d_gene: TRBD2
v_gene: TRBV28
abundance: few

CDR3nt: TGTGCCAGCAGCCCCGGACAGACCAACGAGCAGTACTTC
CDR3aa: CASSPGQTNEQYF
j_gene: TRBJ2-7
d_gene: NA
v_gene: TRBV13
abundance: few

CDR3nt: TGTGCCAGCAGTTTCTGGGGCGAGGAGACCCAGTACTTC
CDR3aa: CASSFWGEETQYF
j_gene: TRBJ2-5
d_gene: NA
v_gene: TRBV12-3/TRBV12-4
abundance: few

CDR3nt: TGTGCCAGCAGCTGGGCTAACTATGGCTACACCTTC
CDR3aa: CASSWANYGYTF
j_gene: TRBJ1-2
d_gene: NA
v_gene: TRBV13
abundance: NA

CDR3nt: TGTGCCAGCAGCCTCGCCCAGGGATTACAGCTCTACGAGCAGTACTTC
CDR3aa: CASSLAQGLQLYEQYF
j_gene: TRBJ2-7
d_gene: NA
v_gene: TRBV7-2
abundance: NA

CDR3nt: TGTGCCACCAGCAGAGATGGAGCAAGAGCCGATACGCAGTATTTT
CDR3aa: CATSRDGARADTQYF
j_gene: TRBJ2-3
d_gene: NA
v_gene: TRBV15
abundance: NA

CDR3nt: TGTGCCAGCAGCCAAGACCACCCAGGACTAGCGAAACGAGATACGCAGTATTTT
CDR3aa: CASSQDHPGLAKRDTQYF
j_gene: TRBJ2-3
d_gene: TRBD2
v_gene: TRBV14
abundance: NA

CDR3nt: TGCAGCGTAGAGGTTCAGGGAGGAACTGAAGCTTTCTTT
CDR3aa: CSVEVQGGTEAFF
j_gene: TRBJ1-1
d_gene: NA
v_gene: TRBV29-1
abundance: NA

CDR3nt: TGTGCCAGCAGCCAAGCGTCAGAATATGGCTACACCTTC
CDR3aa: CASSQASEYGYTF
j_gene: TRBJ1-2
d_gene: NA
v_gene: TRBV3-1
abundance: NA

CDR3nt: TGTGCCAGCAGTTTCCGCCGACTAGCGGGAGTAACAGATACGCAGTATTTT
CDR3aa: CASSFRRLAGVTDTQYF
j_gene: TRBJ2-3
d_gene: TRBD2
v_gene: TRBV27
abundance: few

CDR3nt: TGTGCCAGCAGTTCTACTTTAGCGGGAGGAAGGACCTACGAGCAGTACTTC
CDR3aa: CASSSTLAGGRTYEQYF
j_gene: TRBJ2-7
d_gene: TRBD2
v_gene: TRBV12-3/TRBV12-4
abundance: few

CDR3nt: TGTGCCAGCAGCCAACCAAGGGACGTAGCAAGGAACACTGAAGCTTTCTTT
CDR3aa: CASSQPRDVARNTEAFF
j_gene: TRBJ1-1
d_gene: NA
v_gene: TRBV3-1
abundance: NA

CDR3nt: TGCGCCAGCAGTGACTCTGCGGGGGCAGGAAGCTATGGCTACACCTTC
CDR3aa: CASSDSAGAGSYGYTF
j_gene: TRBJ1-2
d_gene: NA
v_gene: TRBV6-4
abundance: NA

CDR3nt: TGCGCCAGCAGCCAAGTACCGAGCGGGGGGGGCACAGATACGCAGTATTTT
CDR3aa: CASSQVPSGGGTDTQYF
j_gene: TRBJ2-3
d_gene: TRBD2
v_gene: TRBV4-1
abundance: many

CDR3nt: TGTGCCAGCAGTACATTGGACAGGGCGCCCTATGGCTACACCTTC
CDR3aa: CASSTLDRAPYGYTF
j_gene: TRBJ1-2
d_gene: TRBD1
v_gene: TRBV28
abundance: NA

CDR3nt: TGTACCAGCAGCTTCGATTACAGTACCTCCTACGAGCAGTACTTC
CDR3aa: CTSSFDYSTSYEQYF
j_gene: TRBJ2-7
d_gene: NA
v_gene: TRBV5-8
abundance: NA

CDR3nt: TGTGCCAGCAGTTCACTAGGAAACGCCGCAGATACGCAGTATTTT
CDR3aa: CASSSLGNAADTQYF
j_gene: TRBJ2-3
d_gene: NA
v_gene: TRBV12-3/TRBV12-4
abundance: NA

CDR3nt: TGCGCCAGCAGCCAAGATTTGAGTAGAGAGACCCAGTACTTC
CDR3aa: CASSQDLSRETQYF
j_gene: TRBJ2-5
d_gene: NA
v_gene: TRBV4-3
abundance: few

CDR3nt: TGCAGTGCGGCCCCTCTAGCGGGAGTCCACAATGAGCAGTTCTTC
CDR3aa: CSAAPLAGVHNEQFF
j_gene: TRBJ2-1
d_gene: TRBD2
v_gene: TRBV20-1
abundance: few

CDR3nt: TGCAGTGCTAGGGTCTCAGAGGGTACGCAGTATTTT
CDR3aa: CSARVSEGTQYF
j_gene: TRBJ2-3
d_gene: NA
v_gene: TRBV20-1
abundance: NA

CDR3nt: TGTGCCAGCAGCTTAGTCCCGGGCGAGGCCCAGGACAATGAGCAGTTCTTC
CDR3aa: CASSLVPGEAQDNEQFF
j_gene: TRBJ2-1
d_gene: NA
v_gene: TRBV7-8
abundance: once

CDR3nt: TGTGCCAGCAGTGCCCTGACGGGGGCAGAGACCCAGTACTTC
CDR3aa: CASSALTGAETQYF
j_gene: TRBJ2-5
d_gene: NA
v_gene: TRBV2
abundance: few

CDR3nt: TGTGCCAGCACCGACCGAGGGAGCGTCAACTACGAGCAGTACTTC
CDR3aa: CASTDRGSVNYEQYF
j_gene: TRBJ2-7
d_gene: NA
v_gene: TRBV6-2/TRBV6-3
abundance: NA